This passage covers 20 T cell receptor beta chains from one sample sequenced in a study of blood T cell repertoires in COVID-19. Libraries were prepared by immunoSEQ multiplex PCR; TCRdb keeps only in-frame clonotypes and omits some of them. The data contain fewer than 450,000 clones, approximately 88% of them singletons. The sequenced material came from peripheral blood. These receptors were obtained from a woman between 50 and 59 years old with COVID-19, enrolled during active disease.

The chain carries TRBV3-1 (or the pseudogene TRBV3-2) and TRBJ2-3, with TRBD2 identical over 8 bases. This CDR3 has 15 amino acids. Trimming cost V 0 bases and J 2 bases; bases outside gene matches: 1. Germline CDR1 reads LGHDT; CDR2 reads YNNKEL (reference sequence). The chain's CDR3 is CASSQDGGATDTQYF. The CDR3, as DNA: TGTGCCAGCAGCCAAGACGGGGGGGCCACAGATACGCAGTATTTT.

The chain couples TRBV12-5 to TRBJ1-1; D remains ambiguous. The germline CDR1 and CDR2 sequences are LGHNT and FRNRAP. This CDR3 spans 11 amino acids. The ends were cut back, 4 bases at V and 11 bases at J, with 11 bases in the middle. CDR3 residues: CASGYDRGAFF. The CDR3 nucleotides are TGTGCTAGTGGTTACGACCGGGGTGCTTTCTTT.

This clone was seen repeatedly, ten times or more. The chain couples TRBV7-9 to TRBJ1-2, with D uncertain. The CDR3 extends over 13 amino acids. With 5 bases removed from V and 6 bases from J, the gap between germline ends came to 13 bases. Germline assignment: CDR1 SEHNR and CDR2 FQNEAQ (reference sequence). CDR3 in DNA: TGTGCCAGCAGCCGCAATCCCCGGGATGGCTACACCTTC. Residues: CASSRNPRDGYTF.

The rearrangement links TRBV12-3 or TRBV12-4 to TRBJ1-2, with D possibly matching TRBD1 (5 bases). V was clipped by 6 bases and J by 6 bases, with 14 bases between them. CDR3 length equals 13 residues. CDR3 residues: CASSPGTFDGYTF. The CDR3 DNA is TGTGCCAGCAGCCCCGGGACTTTCGATGGCTACACCTTC.

The CDR3 reads CASSPGLAVDTQYF. The CDR3 DNA reads as TGTGCCAGCTCACCGGGACTAGCGGTAGATACGCAGTATTTT. The chain uses TRBV18 and TRBJ2-3, with 11 nucleotides matching TRBD2. The germline CDR1 and CDR2 sequences are KGHSH and LQKENI. This CDR3 has 14 residues. Germline trimming cut 3 bases from V and 5 bases from J; bases unmatched to any gene: 1.

Written as DNA, the CDR3 is TGTGCCAGCAGTCCTAGGATTGCCGGCTTCGAGCAGTACTTC. Its protein is CASSPRIAGFEQYF. This chain joins TRBV28 and TRBJ2-7; D uncertain. V was shortened by 5 bases and J by 6 bases, with 17 bases between the two germline ends. The CDR3 is made up of 14 amino acids. Germline V lookup: CDR1 MDHEN, CDR2 SYDVKM.

The chain is built from TRBV6-6 and TRBJ1-2, with TRBD1 identical over 8 bases. The CDR3 contains 14 residues. With V trimmed by 5 bases and J by 7 bases, 9 bases remained unmatched. Germline-derived CDR1 and CDR2 are MNHNY and SVGAGI (reference sequence). The CDR3 loop reads CASSLTQGAGGYTF. In DNA, the CDR3 is TGTGCCAGCAGTCTGACTCAGGGGGCGGGTGGCTACACCTTC.

The chain employs TRBV30 and TRBJ1-2, with 8 bases aligning to TRBD1. The CDR3 loop spans 14 amino acids. V lost 0 bases to trimming and J lost 14 bases; unmatched junction nucleotides: 14. Germline CDR1 and CDR2: GTSNPN and SVGIG (reference sequence). Written as DNA, the CDR3 is TGTGCCTGGAGTGTAGGGGGAGGGAGACAGGGGCGTACCTTC. This translates into CAWSVGGGRQGRTF.

The V and J genes are TRBV11-1 and TRBJ2-3; TRBD2 is a possible D gene (5 bases). Per the germline V gene, CDR1 is SGHAT and CDR2 is FQDESV (reference sequence). The CDR3 totals 14 residues. V gave up 8 bases and J gave up 0 bases, with 12 bases separating them. As DNA, the CDR3 is TGTGCCAGCGGTACGGGGTCTAGCACAGATACGCAGTATTTT. Residues: CASGTGSSTDTQYF.

This chain connects TRBV7-9 to TRBJ1-1; no reliable D call. V dropped 5 bases and J dropped 1 base, with 5 bases sitting between them. CDR3 length equals 12 residues. Germline CDR1 reads SEHNR; CDR2 reads FQNEAQ (reference sequence). The CDR3 protein is CASSPKNTEAFF. Written as DNA, the CDR3 is TGTGCCAGCAGCCCCAAGAACACTGAAGCTTTCTTT.

The chain is built from TRBV9 and TRBJ2-1, with D perhaps TRBD2 (6 bases). Germline V gives CDR1 SGDLS, CDR2 YYNGEE. Trimming took off 0 bases at V and 2 bases at J, with 9 bases between the two ends. The CDR3 is 15 residues long. The CDR3 region has the DNA TGTGCCAGCAGCGTAGCTAGCGCCGCCTACAATGAGCAGTTCTTC. This encodes CASSVASAAYNEQFF.

The chain uses TRBV3-1 (or the pseudogene TRBV3-2) and TRBJ2-3; TRBD2 agrees at 8 bases. The CDR3 is 18 residues long. Germline values: CDR1 LGHDT, CDR2 YNNKEL (reference sequence). The trim removed 0 bases at V and 3 bases at J, leaving 11 bases unmatched. The DNA of the CDR3 is TGTGCCAGCAGCCAAGATGAGGGACGGGGGGGCCTAACAGATACGCAGTATTTT. Translated, it gives CASSQDEGRGGLTDTQYF.

V is TRBV4-2 and J is TRBJ2-7; 8 nucleotides agree with TRBD2. From germline, CDR1 is LGHNA and CDR2 YNFKEQ. V trimming: 4 bases; J trimming: 2 bases; junction bases outside the gene matches: 1. The length of the CDR3 is 13 residues. CDR3 in amino acids: CASSPGLAYEQYF. CDR3 sequence (DNA): TGTGCCAGCAGCCCGGGACTAGCCTACGAGCAGTACTTC.

The chain recombines TRBV5-1 with TRBJ2-3, with 9 bases fitting TRBD2. The length of the CDR3 is 15 residues. J gave up 4 bases and V 4 bases, and 7 bases lay outside the gene matches. CDR1 and CDR2 from the germline V gene are SGHRS and YFSETQ. The CDR3 DNA is TGCGCCAGCAGCCCCGGGACTAGCTCGGCAGATACGCAGTATTTT. It specifies CASSPGTSSADTQYF.

This clone was seen a handful of times. The rearrangement uses TRBV15 and TRBJ1-5; D not resolved. This CDR3 comprises 13 residues. Trimming removed 11 bases at V and 1 base at J, with 12 bases between. Germline-derived CDR1 and CDR2 are LNHNV and YYDKDF (reference sequence). The chain's CDR3 is CASSRWSNQPQHF. Written as DNA, the CDR3 is TGTGCCTCATCGAGGTGGAGCAATCAGCCCCAGCATTTT.

The V call is TRBV5-5, the J call TRBJ1-3; D ambiguous. The CDR3 covers 12 residues. Looked up from germline, CDR1 is SGHKS and CDR2 is YYEKEE (reference sequence). V dropped 5 bases and J dropped 13 bases, with 16 bases sitting between them. DNA for the CDR3: TGTGCCAGCAGTTCCGCCCCGGGAGGAATATATTTT. Amino acids: CASSSAPGGIYF. The entire variable domain, with the rest obtained from reference TRBV5-5 and TRBJ1-3, is as follows: DAGVTQSPTHLIKTRGQQVTLRCSPISGHKSVSWYQQVLGQGPQFIFQYYEKEERGRGNFPDRFSARQFPNYSSELNVNALLLGDSALYLCASSSAPGGIYFGEGSWLTVV.

V is TRBV24-1 and J is TRBJ1-2; D not certain. Looked up from germline, CDR1 is KGHDR and CDR2 is SFDVKD. V was clipped by 9 bases and J by 3 bases, with 16 bases between them. CDR3 length: 14 amino acids. The CDR3 nucleotides are TGTGCCACCGCCAGCCGGGGAATCGACTATGGCTACACCTTC. This codes for CATASRGIDYGYTF.

This rearrangement joins TRBV5-4 to TRBJ2-5; possible D gene TRBD2, 6 bases. V lost 6 bases to trimming and J lost 5 bases, with 14 bases between them. This CDR3 spans 13 amino acids. The germline CDR1 and CDR2 sequences are SGHNT and YYREEE (reference sequence). Here the CDR3 reads CASTWRGSETQYF. CDR3 nucleotide sequence: TGTGCCAGCACCTGGAGGGGTTCGGAGACCCAGTACTTC.

The DNA for the CDR3 is TGTGCCTGGAGGATTCTTGAGGGCTACACCTTC. Its protein product is CAWRILEGYTF. The chain is built from TRBV30 and TRBJ1-2, with D unclear. The germline V gene encodes CDR1 GTSNPN and CDR2 SVGIG (reference sequence). The CDR3 has 11 amino acids. V was shortened by 3 bases and J by 8 bases, with 10 bases between the two germline ends.

The genes are TRBV27 and TRBJ2-7; no clear D. The V gene lost 1 base and the J gene lost 1 base, with 5 bases spanning the gap. This CDR3 contains 13 residues. The germline V gene has CDR1 MNHEY and CDR2 SMNVEV (reference sequence). CDR3 nucleotide sequence: TGTGCCAGCAGTTTATACGGGTCCTACGAGCAGTACTTC. Encoded protein: CASSLYGSYEQYF.